Listed below are T cell receptor beta chains from one sample, sequenced in a study of shared clonotypes between healthy human individuals. Profiled with immunoSEQ multiplex PCR; TCRdb holds only in-frame clones, not every one. The profile shows some 1,900,000 clones, about 95% of them singletons. The sequenced material came from naive CD8+ T cells sorted from blood. All receptors come from a man aged 18 to 30 in good health. The CDR3 runs from the conserved cysteine through the conserved F or W. Fields, in order: J gene, V gene, D gene, clone size, CDR3 DNA, CDR3 protein. A D gene is named only where the DNA matches it firmly. The listing skips clone size in some rows; elsewhere it reads once, few, many or a size class.

TRBJ2-7,TRBV4-1,TRBD1,.,TGCGCCAGCAGCCAACCCGGGACAGGGGGCGAAGGCGAGCAGTACTTC,CASSQPGTGGEGEQYF
TRBJ2-1,TRBV9,.,.,TGTGCCAGCAGCGTTTCCGGGACTCCCTACAATGAGCAGTTCTTC,CASSVSGTPYNEQFF
TRBJ1-6,TRBV30,.,few,TGTGCCTGGAGTGTAGTACATGCGTCGCCCCTCCACTTT,CAWSVVHASPLHF
TRBJ2-7,TRBV12-5,.,.,TGTGCTAGTGGTTTGGTCGGCGGGATAGGATCCTCCGAGCAGTACTTC,CASGLVGGIGSSEQYF
TRBJ1-4,TRBV7-9,TRBD1,once,TGTGCCAGCAGCTTTTTCGGACAGGGGGTCTCTAATGAAAAACTGTTTTTT,CASSFFGQGVSNEKLFF
TRBJ1-1,TRBV6-5,.,.,TGTGCCAGCACCCTGGGGAGTGGTACTGAAGCTTTCTTT,CASTLGSGTEAFF
TRBJ1-5,TRBV19,.,.,TGTGCCAGTAGTATGGGTGATCAGCCCCAGCATTTT,CASSMGDQPQHF
TRBJ2-7,TRBV4-1,.,.,TGCGCCAGCAGCCAAGATGGGGTGTCCTCCTACGAGCAGTACTTC,CASSQDGVSSYEQYF
TRBJ1-6,TRBV19,.,once,TGTGCCAGTAGTATGGAAGGGGTCCCCTATAATTCACCCCTCCACTTT,CASSMEGVPYNSPLHF
TRBJ1-5,TRBV9,.,once,TGTGCCAGCAGCCCTACGGGGGGGAGCAATCAGCCCCAGCATTTT,CASSPTGGSNQPQHF
TRBJ2-7,TRBV7-2,TRBD1,.,TGTGCCAGCAGCCTAACCGGGACAGGGGTTTTATACGAGCAGTACTTC,CASSLTGTGVLYEQYF
TRBJ1-5,TRBV9,.,once,TGTGCCAGCAGGGTGTGGGACGGTAATTATAGCAATCAGCCCCAGCATTTT,CASRVWDGNYSNQPQHF
TRBJ2-1,TRBV9,.,.,TGTGCCAGCAGCCCATCAGTGGACCTCTATCAGTTCTTC,CASSPSVDLYQFF
TRBJ1-1,TRBV4-3,.,.,TGCGCCAGCAGCCAAGCGGACTACACTGAAGCTTTCTTT,CASSQADYTEAFF
TRBJ2-7,TRBV7-9,.,.,TGTGCCAGCGACCACAGGGCAGGCGAGCAGTACTTC,CASDHRAGEQYF
TRBJ2-5,TRBV6-1,.,.,TGTGCCAGCAGTGAAGACAGGGCCTACCAAGAGACCCAGTACTTC,CASSEDRAYQETQYF
TRBJ2-1,TRBV6-6,.,.,TGTGCCAGCAGTTGGGAGGCCAGCTCCTACAATGAGCAGTTCTTC,CASSWEASSYNEQFF
TRBJ2-5,TRBV6-5,.,.,TGTGCCAGCAGTTACAGGTTTGGGGCAGGGAGAGAGACCCAGTACTTC,CASSYRFGAGRETQYF
TRBJ2-3,TRBV5-6,.,.,TGTGCCAGCAGCTTGGAGACTCGCACAGATACGCAGTATTTT,CASSLETRTDTQYF
TRBJ1-3,TRBV28,.,.,TGTGCCAGCAGTTTAGTTGATGGGTGGGGAAACACCATATATTTT,CASSLVDGWGNTIYF
TRBJ2-2,TRBV15,.,.,TGTGCCACCAGCAGAGACTGGAGCTCCCCAGTCGGGGAGCTGTTTTTT,CATSRDWSSPVGELFF
TRBJ2-1,TRBV6-5,TRBD1,.,TGTGCCAGCAGAGACAGGGACAATGAGCAGTTCTTC,CASRDRDNEQFF
TRBJ2-7,TRBV19,TRBD2,few,TGTGCCAGTAGTATAGTAGGGACTAGCGTTGAGCAGTACTTC,CASSIVGTSVEQYF
TRBJ1-5,TRBV7-8,.,.,TGTGCCAGCAGCTTAGCGGTCGGAGGGACCCCCAATCAGCCCCAGCATTTT,CASSLAVGGTPNQPQHF
TRBJ2-7,TRBV2,TRBD2,.,TGTGCCAGCAGTGGGGGCCGGGGGGTTCGGTACGAGCAGTACTTC,CASSGGRGVRYEQYF
TRBJ2-7,TRBV5-1,.,once,TGCGCCAGCAGCTTGGAGATAGACTACTCCTACGAGCAGTACTTC,CASSLEIDYSYEQYF
TRBJ1-1,TRBV19,.,.,TGTGCCAGTAGTCAATCAGGGCCCGGTACTGAAGCTTTCTTT,CASSQSGPGTEAFF
TRBJ1-4,TRBV7-8,.,once,TGTGCCAGCAGCTTAGCGCCAATAACAACTAATGAAAAACTGTTTTTT,CASSLAPITTNEKLFF
TRBJ1-1,TRBV28,.,.,TGTGCCAGCAGGATCACAGGGTCGCCTGAAGCTTTCTTT,CASRITGSPEAFF
TRBJ2-7,TRBV9,.,.,TGTGCCAGCAGCGTGTCAGGGGAGTACGAGCAGTACTTC,CASSVSGEYEQYF
TRBJ2-3,TRBV5-6,.,.,TGTGCCAGCGGGATCGGGGGTACCACAGATACGCAGTATTTT,CASGIGGTTDTQYF
TRBJ2-7,TRBV6-6,TRBD2,.,TGTGCCAGCAGTTACTCAGCGGGGAGGGACTACGAGCAGTACTTC,CASSYSAGRDYEQYF
TRBJ2-5,TRBV4-1,TRBD1,.,TGCGCCAGCAGCCAACCCGGACAGGGGCAAGAGACCCAGTACTTC,CASSQPGQGQETQYF
TRBJ1-6,TRBV7-3,.,.,TGTGCCAGCAGCAGGGACGCCAGTTCACCCCTCCACTTT,CASSRDASSPLHF
TRBJ2-2,TRBV27,.,.,TGTGCCAGCAGGCTTTTGGGCGCCGGGGAGCTGTTTTTT,CASRLLGAGELFF
TRBJ1-4,TRBV6-6,.,.,TGTGCCAGCAGTTACTCGCCAGGAAGTACATCAAAACTGTTTTTT,CASSYSPGSTSKLFF
TRBJ2-7,TRBV9,TRBD1,.,TGTGCCAGCAGCTCATCGACAGGGCTCGAGCAGTACTTC,CASSSSTGLEQYF
TRBJ1-1,TRBV27,.,.,TGTGCCAGCAGTTTACCGCCGCTAGTACTGGCGGCGGACACTGAAGCTTTCTTT,CASSLPPLVLAADTEAFF
TRBJ1-1,TRBV7-9,.,.,TGTGCCAGCAGCCCCGTTTTGAACACTGAAGCTTTCTTT,CASSPVLNTEAFF
TRBJ1-1,TRBV5-6,.,.,TGTGCCAGCAGCTCGGAGTGGGGAAACACTGAAGCTTTCTTT,CASSSEWGNTEAFF
TRBJ2-7,TRBV14,.,.,TGTGCCAGCAGCAAGGCAACCTTGGGTCCCTACGAGCAGTACTTC,CASSKATLGPYEQYF
TRBJ1-1,TRBV7-9,.,.,TGTGCCAGCAGCCCATCCTCGGGGAGCGAAGCTTTCTTT,CASSPSSGSEAFF
TRBJ1-4,TRBV5-6,TRBD1,.,TGTGTCAGCAGTTGGGACAGGGGTGAAAAACTGTTTTTT,CVSSWDRGEKLFF
TRBJ1-5,TRBV27,TRBD1,once,TGTGCCAGCAGCGCCACAGGGGTATTGGGCAATCAGCCCCAGCATTTT,CASSATGVLGNQPQHF
TRBJ2-1,TRBV7-3,TRBD1,.,TGTGCCAGCAGCTTGGGGCCCAGGGGACAGTACAATGAGCAGTTCTTC,CASSLGPRGQYNEQFF
TRBJ1-2,TRBV9,.,.,TGTGCCAGCAGCAACGGGGAGGACTATGGCTACACCTTC,CASSNGEDYGYTF
TRBJ2-7,TRBV6-6,.,.,TGTGCCAGCAGCCCAGCGGTCTCCTACGAGCAGTACTTC,CASSPAVSYEQYF
TRBJ2-5,TRBV2,.,.,TGTGCCAGCAGTGAGGGGGGATTCCCCGTCGAGACCCAGTACTTC,CASSEGGFPVETQYF
TRBJ2-3,TRBV13,TRBD2,.,TGTGCCAGCAGCCCCGGGACTAGCGGGGCGGGCACAGATACGCAGTATTTT,CASSPGTSGAGTDTQYF
TRBJ2-3,TRBV2,TRBD2,.,TGTGCCAGCGAAGCGGGATACACAGATACGCAGTATTTT,CASEAGYTDTQYF
TRBJ2-7,TRBV7-9,TRBD1,once,TGTGCCAGCAGCTTAGTAAGGGGACAGGGCCCTGAGGAGCAGTACTTC,CASSLVRGQGPEEQYF
TRBJ2-7,TRBV2,.,once,TGTGCCAGCACAATCGTCAGGGGGGACTACGAGCAGTACTTC,CASTIVRGDYEQYF
TRBJ1-5,TRBV6-1,TRBD1,.,TGTGCCAGCAGGGGACAGGGAATTCAGCCCCAGCATTTT,CASRGQGIQPQHF
TRBJ1-1,TRBV7-6,TRBD1,.,TGTGCCAGCAGCTTAGGGAAGGACAGGAACCCGAACACTGAAGCTTTCTTT,CASSLGKDRNPNTEAFF
TRBJ2-7,TRBV9,TRBD2,few,TGTGCCAGCAGCGTAGGGGTTAGCGGGAGCTACGAGCAGTACTTC,CASSVGVSGSYEQYF
TRBJ2-5,TRBV2,.,.,TGTGCCAGCAGAGCAGTCCGAGGGGAAGAGACCCAGTACTTC,CASRAVRGEETQYF
TRBJ2-2,TRBV27,.,.,TGTGCCAGCAGTTTGCAGGAAAACACCGGGGAGCTGTTTTTT,CASSLQENTGELFF
TRBJ2-5,TRBV10-2,TRBD2,.,TGCGCCAGCAGTGCGACGGGGCTAGCGGGAGAATCGGAGACCCAGTACTTC,CASSATGLAGESETQYF
TRBJ2-1,TRBV7-9,TRBD1,.,TGTGCCAGCAGCCACGGACAGGGGGCTTACAATGAGCAGTTCTTC,CASSHGQGAYNEQFF